This paragraph covers one T cell receptor (beta chain) sequence. Its recognized antigen is unknown. Per-base quality was not reported, and no clone a single base away is much larger than it. TCRbeta CDR3 regions were amplified from genomic DNA by means of the immunoSEQ Assay, a bias-controlled multiplex PCR. As for the original processing: Nucleated cell counts per sample were estimated from amplification of reference gene primers within the assay. Sequence reads were collapsed and filtered to measure the absolute abundance of every unique TCRbeta CDR3 rearrangement. For each sample, productive Simpson clonality was calculated as the square root of Simpson's diversity index over productive rearrangements. The clones in this table, taken by TCRdb from immuneACCESS, are in-frame only. Not every clone is retained; where verified, under half of the shortfall comes from an unresolved V gene, and the cause of the rest is unknown. The V and J calls and clone size were taken over from that table, and D and trimming were inferred from the DNA. Present in this sample are just under 70,000 clones, about nine tenths of which were seen just once. Roughly 8.8% of the sample rests with the top ten.

Collaborating institutions collected whole blood in K2EDTA tubes following their own protocols. Collaborator samples were shipped for TCRbeta analysis as frozen whole blood, isolated PBMCs, or DNA extracted from either sample type. The data originate from a study of blood T cell repertoires in COVID-19 (dated by TCRdb to 2018 to 2021). Context from the whole study: Samples covering the acute and convalescent phases of COVID-19 were provided by collaborators in the United States, Italy and Spain. The material from the prospective study consisted of cDNA or gDNA derived from T cells, B-cell-depleted T cells, or PBMCs. Deeply sampled blood TCRbeta repertoires from subjects exposed to, actively infected with, or recovered from COVID-19 were included in the dataset. The repertoires were made available in a free public database intended to serve as a resource for research on the immune response to SARS-CoV-2. The samples were drawn from the first 160 participants of the ongoing ImmuneRACE study and from some 1,300 subjects provided by 6 global collaborators. Sample metadata almost always included a de-identified subject ID, COVID-19 status, age in years and sex. Where HLA class I and class II types were available, the types were taken from metadata supplied by the sample provider, not from assay-based typing.

General conclusions and limits of the study: The amount of clinical and demographic metadata varied by source and participant and was provided uncurated.

The TCR sequence derives from a young man with acute or convalescent COVID-19. The sequenced sample consisted of peripheral blood.

The bases are TGTGCCAGCAGTGTGGACAATTTTCAGCCCCAGCATTTT. Its translation reads: CASSVDNFQPQHF. Rearrangement joined TRBV2 to TRBJ1-5; the best D guess is TRBD1, with 5 bases matching. Per the germline V gene, SNHLY is the CDR1 and FYNNEI is the CDR2. The CDR3 measures 13 amino acids from cysteine to phenylalanine. The only DNA kept is the CDR3, 39 bases in frame from the first base. V lost 4 bases and J lost 6 bases; the stretch between them is 10 bases long.